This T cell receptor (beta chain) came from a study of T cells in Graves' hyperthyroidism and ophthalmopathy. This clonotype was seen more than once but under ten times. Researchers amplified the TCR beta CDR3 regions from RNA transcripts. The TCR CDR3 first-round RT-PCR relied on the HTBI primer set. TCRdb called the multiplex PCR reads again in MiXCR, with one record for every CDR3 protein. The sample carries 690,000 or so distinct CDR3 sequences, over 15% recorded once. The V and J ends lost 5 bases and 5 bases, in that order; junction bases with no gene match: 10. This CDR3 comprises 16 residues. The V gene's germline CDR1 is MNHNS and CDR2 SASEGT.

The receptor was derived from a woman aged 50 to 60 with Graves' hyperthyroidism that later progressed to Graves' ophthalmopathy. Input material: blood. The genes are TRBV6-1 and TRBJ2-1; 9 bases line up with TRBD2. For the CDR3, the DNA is TGTGCCAGCAGTCCTCGGGAGCGGGGGGCAAACAATGAGCAGTTCTTC. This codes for CASSPRERGANNEQFF.